Sequencing of this T cell receptor beta chain was carried out in a study of blood T cell repertoires in COVID-19. Study information: Collection of acute and convalescent COVID-19 samples took place in the United States, Italy and Spain. PBMCs, B-cell-depleted T cells, or T cells provided the cDNA or gDNA that made up the material.

In the authors' methods: Quantification of nucleated cells was approximated via reference gene primer amplification. TCRdb's table, derived via immunoSEQ multiplex PCR, lists solely in-frame clones and lacks some. D and trimming were read from the DNA, whereas the V and J calls and clone size are those reported in that table. The sample has 200,000 to 250,000 clones, approximately 90% seen once. The TCR comes from a man between 25 and 39 years old with COVID-19, enrolled during active disease. Sequenced input: peripheral blood.

CDR3 bases: TGTGCCAGCAGCTTGAAACCAGGGACCTACGAGCAGTACTTC. Its translation is CASSLKPGTYEQYF. V gene TRBV5-6 combines with J gene TRBJ2-7; possibly TRBD1 for D (5 bases). The length of the CDR3 is 14 residues. Germline CDR1 and CDR2: SGHDT and YYEEEE. V lost 1 base, J lost 2 bases, and 10 bases lay in between.